This T cell receptor (beta chain) came from a study of blood T cell repertoires in COVID-19. Study-wide background: Samples came from the United States, Italy and Spain, spanning acute and convalescent COVID-19. Nucleic acid was either cDNA or gDNA, and it came from T cells, B-cell-depleted T cells, or PBMCs.

TCRdb's table, derived via immunoSEQ multiplex PCR, lists solely in-frame clones and lacks some. Among 200,000 to 250,000 clones, 84% were seen once, and the ten largest hold just under 20%. CDR1 and CDR2 from the germline V gene are MNHEY and SVGAGI. CDR3 length: 15 residues. The ends were cut back, 6 bases at V and 0 bases at J, with 12 bases in the middle. The chain couples TRBV6-5 to TRBJ1-3, with D perhaps matching TRBD1 (6 bases). Sequenced sample: peripheral blood. The source of this sequence is a man aged 30-40 years with active or convalescent COVID-19. CDR3 DNA: TGTGCCAGCAGCATGGACAGATACTCTGGAAACACCATATATTTT. Translation: CASSMDRYSGNTIYF.